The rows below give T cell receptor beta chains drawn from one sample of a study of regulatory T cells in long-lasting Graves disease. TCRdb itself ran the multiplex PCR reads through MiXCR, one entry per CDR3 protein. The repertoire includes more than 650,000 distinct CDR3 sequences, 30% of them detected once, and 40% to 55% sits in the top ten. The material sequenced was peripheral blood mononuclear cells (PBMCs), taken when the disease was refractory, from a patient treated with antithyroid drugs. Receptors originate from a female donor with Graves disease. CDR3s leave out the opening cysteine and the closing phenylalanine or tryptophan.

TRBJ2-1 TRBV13 ASSPDSGRGTYNEQF
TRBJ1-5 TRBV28 ASTSGTQPQH
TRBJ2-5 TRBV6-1 ASNMGVSWETQY
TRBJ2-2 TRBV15 ATGTSGITGELF
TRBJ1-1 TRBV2 ASSERGGITEAF
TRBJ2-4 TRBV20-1 SASPPREENIQY
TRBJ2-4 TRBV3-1 ASSLRGISHDFGIQY
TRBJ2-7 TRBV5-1 ASSWAGTTYEQY
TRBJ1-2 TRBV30 AWSVLQRGLNGYT
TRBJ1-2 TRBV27 ASSFVIGGSGYT
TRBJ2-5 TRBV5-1 ASSLALLQETQY
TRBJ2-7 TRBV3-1 ASSQVSQGAGYEQY
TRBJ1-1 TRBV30 AWSVIGEAF
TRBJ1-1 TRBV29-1 SAGQRNTEAF
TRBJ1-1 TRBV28 ASLKSGRTNTEAF
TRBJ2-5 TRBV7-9 ASSFYGTGGETQY
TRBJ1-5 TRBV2 ASSEGQVDDQPQH